This T cell receptor beta chain was recorded in a study of OX40 agonist ivuxolimab in advanced cancers. This clone was seen once. Clones were read by immunoSEQ multiplex PCR, and TCRdb kept only the in-frame ones, dropping some. The table has approximately 91,000 clones, over 75% seen once. Germline V gene lookup returns CDR1 MGHRA and CDR2 YSYEKL. The CDR3 runs 17 residues. V trimming: 3 bases; J trimming: 5 bases; junction bases outside the gene matches: 11. The chain recombines TRBV4-1 with TRBJ2-7; 12 nucleotides agree with TRBD1. The starting material was CD4+ or CD8+ T cells sorted from blood, obtained in a trial of the OX40 agonist ivuxolimab. The sequence came from an adult with an advanced solid tumor such as melanoma, head and neck, liver or kidney cancer. CDR3 sequence: CASSQYYRDRGQDEQYF. For the CDR3, the DNA is TGCGCCAGCAGCCAGTACTATCGGGACAGGGGGCAGGACGAGCAGTACTTC.